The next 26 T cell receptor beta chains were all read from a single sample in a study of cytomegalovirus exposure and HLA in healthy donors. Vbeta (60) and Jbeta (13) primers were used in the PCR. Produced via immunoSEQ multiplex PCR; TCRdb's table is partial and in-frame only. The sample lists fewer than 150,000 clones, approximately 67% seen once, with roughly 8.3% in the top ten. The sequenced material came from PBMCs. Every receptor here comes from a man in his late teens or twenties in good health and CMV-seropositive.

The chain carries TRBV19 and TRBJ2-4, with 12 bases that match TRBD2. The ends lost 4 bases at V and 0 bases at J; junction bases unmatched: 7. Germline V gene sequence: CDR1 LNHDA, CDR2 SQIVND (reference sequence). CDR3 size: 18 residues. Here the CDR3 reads CASSTLAGGLLAKNIQYF. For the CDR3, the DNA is TGTGCCAGTAGTACACTAGCGGGGGGACTACTAGCCAAAAACATTCAGTACTTC.

Here the CDR3 reads CASSIRAGELFF. DNA for the CDR3: TGTGCCAGTAGTATACGGGCCGGGGAGCTGTTTTTT. V usage is TRBV19 and J usage is TRBJ2-2; D gene ambiguous. Germline CDR1 and CDR2: LNHDA and SQIVND (reference sequence). CDR3 length: 12 amino acids. The V and J ends lost 2 bases and 6 bases respectively, with 4 bases between them.

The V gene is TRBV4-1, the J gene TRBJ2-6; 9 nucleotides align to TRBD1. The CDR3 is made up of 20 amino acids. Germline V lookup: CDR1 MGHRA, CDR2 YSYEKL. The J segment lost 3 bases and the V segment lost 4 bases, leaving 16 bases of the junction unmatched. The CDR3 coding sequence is TGCGCCAGCAGCCTCCATAACCGGGACAGGGAGATTGGTGGGGCCAACGTCCTGACTTTC. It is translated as CASSLHNRDREIGGANVLTF.

DNA of the CDR3: TGTGCCTGGAGTTGGGGACAGTTCACCGGGGAGCTGTTTTTT. It encodes CAWSWGQFTGELFF. The genes are TRBV30 and TRBJ2-2; TRBD1 aligns across 7 bases. The CDR3 is made up of 14 amino acids. Germline V gives CDR1 GTSNPN, CDR2 SVGIG (reference sequence). Trimming took 2 bases from V and 4 from J; bases not matched to a gene: 4.

The CDR3 DNA reads TGTGCCAGCAGTGGACCAGGGCTGAGCTCCTATAATTCACCCCTCCACTTT. Its translation: CASSGPGLSSYNSPLHF. The chain has TRBV2 and TRBJ1-6, with a weak D call TRBD1 (5 bases). The CDR3 is 17 residues long. Trimming pared 4 bases from V and 0 bases from J, leaving 13 bases between. Germline V lookup: CDR1 SNHLY, CDR2 FYNNEI.

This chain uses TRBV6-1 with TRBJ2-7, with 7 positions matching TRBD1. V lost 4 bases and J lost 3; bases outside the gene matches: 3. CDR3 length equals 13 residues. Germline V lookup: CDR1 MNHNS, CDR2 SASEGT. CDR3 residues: CASSGTGFYEQYF. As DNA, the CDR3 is TGTGCCAGCAGTGGGACAGGCTTCTACGAGCAGTACTTC.

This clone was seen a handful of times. Here the CDR3 DNA reads TGTGCCAGCAGTTTAGCAGATTATAGCAATCAGCCCCAGCATTTT. Its translation is CASSLADYSNQPQHF. The chain carries TRBV28 and TRBJ1-5; no firm D call. Germline CDR1 is MDHEN and CDR2 is SYDVKM. V was trimmed by 2 bases and J by 0 bases, leaving 8 bases between them. The CDR3 length is 15 residues. Using reference TRBV28 and TRBJ1-5 for the parts outside the CDR3, the full variable domain is DVKVTQSSRYLVKRTGEKVFLECVQDMDHENMFWYRQDPGLGLRLIYFSYDVKMKEKGDIPEGYSVSREKKERFSLILESASTNQTSMYLCASSLADYSNQPQHFGDGTRLSIL.

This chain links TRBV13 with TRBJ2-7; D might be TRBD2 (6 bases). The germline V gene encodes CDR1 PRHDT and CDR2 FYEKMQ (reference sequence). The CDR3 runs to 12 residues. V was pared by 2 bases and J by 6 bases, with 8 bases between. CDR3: CASSLLGGEQYV. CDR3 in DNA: TGTGCCAGCAGCTTACTGGGAGGCGAGCAGTACGTC.

CDR3 nucleotide sequence: TGTGCCAGCAGTTCGGACAGGGTGAGCTCCTACGAGCAGTACTTC. It is translated as CASSSDRVSSYEQYF. The chain uses TRBV5-5 and TRBJ2-7, with 8 bases fitting TRBD1. Germline-derived CDR1 and CDR2 are SGHKS and YYEKEE (reference sequence). The V segment lost 5 bases and the J segment 0 bases; nucleotides outside the gene matches: 7. The CDR3 consists of 15 residues.

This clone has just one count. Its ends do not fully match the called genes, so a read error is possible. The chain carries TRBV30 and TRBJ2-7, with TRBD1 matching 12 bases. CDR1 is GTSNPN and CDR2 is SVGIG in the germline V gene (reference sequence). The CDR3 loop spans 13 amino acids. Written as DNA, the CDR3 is TGTGCCTGTTCGCGAGGGACAGGGGGCCCACCCCACTTC. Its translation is CACSRGTGGPPHF.

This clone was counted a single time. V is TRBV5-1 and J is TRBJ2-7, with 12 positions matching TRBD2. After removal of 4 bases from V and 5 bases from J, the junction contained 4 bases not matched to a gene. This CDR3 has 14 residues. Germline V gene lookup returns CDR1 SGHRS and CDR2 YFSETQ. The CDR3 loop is CASSASGGAHEQYF. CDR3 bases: TGCGCCAGCAGCGCTAGCGGGGGGGCCCACGAGCAGTACTTC.

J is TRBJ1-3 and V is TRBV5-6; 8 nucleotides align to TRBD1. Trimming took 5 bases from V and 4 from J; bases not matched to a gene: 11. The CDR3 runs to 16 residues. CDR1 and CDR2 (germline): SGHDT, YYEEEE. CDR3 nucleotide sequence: TGTGCCAGCAGTCGGGCAGGGGGCCGCAAGGGAAACACCATATATTTT. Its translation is CASSRAGGRKGNTIYF.

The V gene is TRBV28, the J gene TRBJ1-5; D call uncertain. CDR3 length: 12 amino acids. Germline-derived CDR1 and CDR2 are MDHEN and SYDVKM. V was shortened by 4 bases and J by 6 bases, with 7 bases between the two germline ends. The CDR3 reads CASSSRGQPQHF. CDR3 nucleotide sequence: TGTGCCAGCAGTTCCCGCGGTCAGCCCCAGCATTTT.

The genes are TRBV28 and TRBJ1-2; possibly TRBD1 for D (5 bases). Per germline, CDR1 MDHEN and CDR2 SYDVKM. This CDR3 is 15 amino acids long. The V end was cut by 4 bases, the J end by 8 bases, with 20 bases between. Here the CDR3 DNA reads TGTGCCAGCAGTTGGGCCGGGGCAGGGACTCACGGCTACACCTTC. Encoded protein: CASSWAGAGTHGYTF.

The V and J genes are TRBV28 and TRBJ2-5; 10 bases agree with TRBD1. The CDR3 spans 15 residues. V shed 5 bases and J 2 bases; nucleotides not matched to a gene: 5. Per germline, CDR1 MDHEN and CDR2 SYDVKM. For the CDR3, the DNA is TGTGCCAGCAGTCACCGGGACAGGGGACAAGAGACCCAGTACTTC. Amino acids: CASSHRDRGQETQYF. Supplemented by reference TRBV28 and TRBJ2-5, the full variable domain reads DVKVTQSSRYLVKRTGEKVFLECVQDMDHENMFWYRQDPGLGLRLIYFSYDVKMKEKGDIPEGYSVSREKKERFSLILESASTNQTSMYLCASSHRDRGQETQYFGPGTRLLVL.

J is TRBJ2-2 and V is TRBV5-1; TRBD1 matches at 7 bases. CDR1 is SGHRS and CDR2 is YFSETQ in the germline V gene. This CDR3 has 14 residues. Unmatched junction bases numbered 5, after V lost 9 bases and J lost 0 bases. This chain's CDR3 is CATKGGTNTGELFF. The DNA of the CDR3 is TGCGCCACCAAAGGGGGCACGAACACCGGGGAGCTGTTTTTT.

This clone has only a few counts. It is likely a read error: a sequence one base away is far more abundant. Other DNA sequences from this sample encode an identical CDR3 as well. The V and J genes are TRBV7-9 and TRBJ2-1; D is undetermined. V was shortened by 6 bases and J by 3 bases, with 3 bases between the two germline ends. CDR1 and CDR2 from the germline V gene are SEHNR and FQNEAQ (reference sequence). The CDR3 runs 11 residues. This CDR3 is CASSHYNEQFF. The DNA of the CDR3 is TGTGCCAGCAGTCACTACAATGAGCAGTTCTTC.

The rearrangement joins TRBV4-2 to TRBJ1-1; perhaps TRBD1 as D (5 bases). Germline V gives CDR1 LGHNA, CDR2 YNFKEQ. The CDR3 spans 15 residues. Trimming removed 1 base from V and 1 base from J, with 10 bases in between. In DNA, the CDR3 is TGTGCCAGCAGCCAAGGTGCCAGGGAGAACACTGAAGCTTTCTTT. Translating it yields CASSQGARENTEAFF.

The CDR3 protein is CASSSSRGRGSYNEQFF. CDR3 bases: TGTGCCAGCAGCTCCTCCAGGGGGCGCGGTTCCTACAATGAGCAGTTCTTC. The chain links TRBV7-3 to TRBJ2-1; 8 bases are shared with TRBD1. Germline assignment: CDR1 SGHTA and CDR2 FQGTGA. V lost 4 bases and J lost 1; bases outside the gene matches: 9. The CDR3 totals 17 residues.

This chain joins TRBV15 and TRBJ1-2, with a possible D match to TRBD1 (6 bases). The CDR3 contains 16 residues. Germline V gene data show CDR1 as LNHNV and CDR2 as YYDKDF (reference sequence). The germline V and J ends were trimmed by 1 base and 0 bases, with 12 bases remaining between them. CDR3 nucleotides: TGTGCCACCAGCAGAGGGGGGACACCTTCTAACTATGGCTACACCTTC. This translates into CATSRGGTPSNYGYTF.

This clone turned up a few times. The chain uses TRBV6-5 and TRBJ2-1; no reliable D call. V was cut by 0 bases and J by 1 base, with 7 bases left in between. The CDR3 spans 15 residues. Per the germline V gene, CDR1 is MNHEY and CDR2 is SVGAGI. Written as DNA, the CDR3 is TGTGCCAGCAGTTACTCGTCCTCTTCCTACAATGAGCAGTTCTTC. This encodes CASSYSSSSYNEQFF.

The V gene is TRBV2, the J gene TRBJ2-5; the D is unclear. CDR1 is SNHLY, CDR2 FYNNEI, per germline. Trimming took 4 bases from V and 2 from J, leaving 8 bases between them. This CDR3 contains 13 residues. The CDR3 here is CASSVDQQETQYF. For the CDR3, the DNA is TGTGCCAGCAGTGTAGATCAACAAGAGACCCAGTACTTC. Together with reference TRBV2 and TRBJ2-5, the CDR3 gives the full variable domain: EPEVTQTPSHQVTQMGQEVILRCVPISNHLYFYWYRQILGQKVEFLVSFYNNEISEKSEIFDDQFSVERPDGSNFTLKIRSTKLEDSAMYFCASSVDQQETQYFGPGTRLLVL.

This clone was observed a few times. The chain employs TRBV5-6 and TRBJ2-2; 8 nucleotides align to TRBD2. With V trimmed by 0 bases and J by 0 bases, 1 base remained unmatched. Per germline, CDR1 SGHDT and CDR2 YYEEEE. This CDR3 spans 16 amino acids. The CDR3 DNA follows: TGTGCCAGCAGCTTGGGGCGGGGGGCGAACACCGGGGAGCTGTTTTTT. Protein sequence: CASSLGRGANTGELFF.

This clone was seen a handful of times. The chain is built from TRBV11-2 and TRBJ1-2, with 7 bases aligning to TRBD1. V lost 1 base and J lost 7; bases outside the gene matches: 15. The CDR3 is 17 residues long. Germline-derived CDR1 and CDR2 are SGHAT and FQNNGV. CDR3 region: CASSLGHRQGPLTGYTF. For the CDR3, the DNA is TGTGCCAGCAGCTTAGGCCACAGACAGGGCCCCTTGACTGGCTACACCTTC.

DNA of the CDR3: TGTGCCACCAGCAGAGGTGTTGGGGGCCCCCCAAGCTCCTACGAGCAGTACTTC. It translates to CATSRGVGGPPSSYEQYF. The V gene is TRBV15, the J gene TRBJ2-7; a possible D gene is TRBD1 (6 bases). Trimming removed 1 base at V and 0 bases at J, with 19 bases between. The germline CDR1 and CDR2 sequences are LNHNV and YYDKDF (reference sequence). The CDR3 runs 18 residues. Using reference TRBV15 and TRBJ2-7 for the parts outside the CDR3, the full variable domain is DAMVIQNPRYQVTQFGKPVTLSCSQTLNHNVMYWYQQKSSQAPKLLFHYYDKDFNNEADTPDNFQSRRPNTSFCFLDIRSPGLGDTAMYLCATSRGVGGPPSSYEQYFGPGTRLTVT.

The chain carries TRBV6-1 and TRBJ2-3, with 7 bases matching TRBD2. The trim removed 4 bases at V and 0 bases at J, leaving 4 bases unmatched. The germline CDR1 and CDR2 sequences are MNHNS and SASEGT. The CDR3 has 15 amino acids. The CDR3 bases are TGTGCCAGCAGTGCCGGGGGGTCGAGCACAGATACGCAGTATTTT. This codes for CASSAGGSSTDTQYF.